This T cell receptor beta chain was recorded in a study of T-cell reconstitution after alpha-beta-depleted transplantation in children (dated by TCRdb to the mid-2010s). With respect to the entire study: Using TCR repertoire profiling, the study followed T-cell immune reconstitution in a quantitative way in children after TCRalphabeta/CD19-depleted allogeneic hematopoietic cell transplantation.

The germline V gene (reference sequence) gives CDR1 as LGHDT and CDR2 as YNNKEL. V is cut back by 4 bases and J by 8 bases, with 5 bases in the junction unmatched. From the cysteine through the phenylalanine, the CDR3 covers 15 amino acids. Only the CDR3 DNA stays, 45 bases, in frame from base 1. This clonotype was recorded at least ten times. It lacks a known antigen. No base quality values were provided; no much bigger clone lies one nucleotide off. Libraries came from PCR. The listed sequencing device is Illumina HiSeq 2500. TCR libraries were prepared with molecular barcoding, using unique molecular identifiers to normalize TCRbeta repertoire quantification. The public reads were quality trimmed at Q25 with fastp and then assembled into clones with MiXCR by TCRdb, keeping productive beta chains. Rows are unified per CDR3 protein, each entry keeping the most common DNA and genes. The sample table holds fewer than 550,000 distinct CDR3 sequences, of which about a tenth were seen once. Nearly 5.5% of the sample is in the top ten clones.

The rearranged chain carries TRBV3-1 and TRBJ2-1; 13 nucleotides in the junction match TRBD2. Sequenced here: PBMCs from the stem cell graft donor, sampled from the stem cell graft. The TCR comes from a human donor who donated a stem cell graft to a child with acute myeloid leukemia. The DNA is TGTGCCAGCAGCCCAGGACTAGCGGGGGCCCATGAGCAGTTCTTC. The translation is CASSPGLAGAHEQFF.